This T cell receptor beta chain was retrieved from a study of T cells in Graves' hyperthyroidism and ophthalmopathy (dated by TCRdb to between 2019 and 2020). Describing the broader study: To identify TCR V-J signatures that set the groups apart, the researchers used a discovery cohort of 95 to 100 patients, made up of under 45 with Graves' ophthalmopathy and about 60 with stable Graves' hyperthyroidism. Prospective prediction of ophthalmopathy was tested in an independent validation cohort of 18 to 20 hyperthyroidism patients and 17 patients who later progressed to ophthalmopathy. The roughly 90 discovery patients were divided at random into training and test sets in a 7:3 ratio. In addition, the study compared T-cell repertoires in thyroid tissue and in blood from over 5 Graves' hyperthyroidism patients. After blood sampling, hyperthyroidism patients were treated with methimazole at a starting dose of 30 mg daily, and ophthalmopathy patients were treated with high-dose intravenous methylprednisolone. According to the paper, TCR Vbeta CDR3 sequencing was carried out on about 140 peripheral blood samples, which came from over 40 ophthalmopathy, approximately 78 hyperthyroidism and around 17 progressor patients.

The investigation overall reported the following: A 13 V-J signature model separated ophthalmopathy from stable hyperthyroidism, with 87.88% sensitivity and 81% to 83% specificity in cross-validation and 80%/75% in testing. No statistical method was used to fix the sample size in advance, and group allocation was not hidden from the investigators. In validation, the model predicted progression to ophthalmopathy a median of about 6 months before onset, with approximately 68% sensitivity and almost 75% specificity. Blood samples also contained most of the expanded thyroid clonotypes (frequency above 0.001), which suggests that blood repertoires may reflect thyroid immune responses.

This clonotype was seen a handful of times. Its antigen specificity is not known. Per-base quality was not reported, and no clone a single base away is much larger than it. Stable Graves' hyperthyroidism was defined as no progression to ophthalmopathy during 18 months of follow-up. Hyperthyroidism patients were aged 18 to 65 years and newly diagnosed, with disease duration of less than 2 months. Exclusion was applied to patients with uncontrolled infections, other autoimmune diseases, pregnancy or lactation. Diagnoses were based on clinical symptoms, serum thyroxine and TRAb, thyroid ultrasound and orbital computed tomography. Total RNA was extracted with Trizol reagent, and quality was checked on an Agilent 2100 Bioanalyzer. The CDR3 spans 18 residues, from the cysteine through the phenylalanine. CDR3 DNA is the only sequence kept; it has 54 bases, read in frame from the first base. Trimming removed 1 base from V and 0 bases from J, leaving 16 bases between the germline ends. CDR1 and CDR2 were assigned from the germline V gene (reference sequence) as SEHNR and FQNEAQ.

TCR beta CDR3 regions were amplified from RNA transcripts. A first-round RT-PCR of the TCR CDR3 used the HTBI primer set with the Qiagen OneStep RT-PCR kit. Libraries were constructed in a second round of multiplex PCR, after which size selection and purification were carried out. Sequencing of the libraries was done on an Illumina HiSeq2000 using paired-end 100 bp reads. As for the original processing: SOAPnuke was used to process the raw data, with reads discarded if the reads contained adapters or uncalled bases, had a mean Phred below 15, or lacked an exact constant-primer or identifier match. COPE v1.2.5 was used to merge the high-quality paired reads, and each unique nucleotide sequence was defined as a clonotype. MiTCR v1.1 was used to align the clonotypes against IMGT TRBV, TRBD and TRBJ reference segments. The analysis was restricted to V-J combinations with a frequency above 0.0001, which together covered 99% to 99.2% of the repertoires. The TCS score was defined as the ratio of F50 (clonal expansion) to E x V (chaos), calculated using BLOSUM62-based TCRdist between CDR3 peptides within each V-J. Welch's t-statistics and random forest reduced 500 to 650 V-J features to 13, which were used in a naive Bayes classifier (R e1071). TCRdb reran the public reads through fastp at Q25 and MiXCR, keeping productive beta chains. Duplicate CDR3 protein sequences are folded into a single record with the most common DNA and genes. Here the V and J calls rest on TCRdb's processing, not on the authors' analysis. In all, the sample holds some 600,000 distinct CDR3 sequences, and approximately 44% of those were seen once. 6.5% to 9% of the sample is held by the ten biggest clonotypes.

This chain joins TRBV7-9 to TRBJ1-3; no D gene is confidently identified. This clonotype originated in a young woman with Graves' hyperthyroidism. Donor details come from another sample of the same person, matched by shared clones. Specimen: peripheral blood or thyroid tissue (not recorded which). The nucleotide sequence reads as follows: TGTGCCAGCAGCTTAGATGTCTCCCGATTCTACTCTGGAAACACCATATATTTT. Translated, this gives CASSLDVSRFYSGNTIYF. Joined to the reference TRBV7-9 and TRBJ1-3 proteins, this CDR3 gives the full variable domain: DTGVSQNPRHKITKRGQNVTFRCDPISEHNRLYWYRQTLGQGPEFLTYFQNEAQLEKSRLLSDRFSAERPKGSFSTLEIQRTEQGDSAMYLCASSLDVSRFYSGNTIYFGEGSWLTVV.